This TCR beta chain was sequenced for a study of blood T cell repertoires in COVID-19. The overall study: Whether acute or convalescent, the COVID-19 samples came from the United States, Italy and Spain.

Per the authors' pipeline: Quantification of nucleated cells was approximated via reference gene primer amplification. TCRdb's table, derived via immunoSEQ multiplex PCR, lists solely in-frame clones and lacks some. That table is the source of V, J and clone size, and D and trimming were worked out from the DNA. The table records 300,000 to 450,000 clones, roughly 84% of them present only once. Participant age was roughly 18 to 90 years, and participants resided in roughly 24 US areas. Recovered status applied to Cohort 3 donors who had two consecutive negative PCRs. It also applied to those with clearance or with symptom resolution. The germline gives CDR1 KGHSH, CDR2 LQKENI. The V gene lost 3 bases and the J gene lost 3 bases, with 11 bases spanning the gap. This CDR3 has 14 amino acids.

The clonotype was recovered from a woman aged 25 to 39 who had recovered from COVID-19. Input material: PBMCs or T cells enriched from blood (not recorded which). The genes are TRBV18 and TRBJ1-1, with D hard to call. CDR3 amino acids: CASSPNKVDTEAFF. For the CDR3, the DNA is TGTGCCAGCTCACCGAACAAAGTCGACACTGAAGCTTTCTTT. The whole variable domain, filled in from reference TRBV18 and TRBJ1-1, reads NAGVMQNPRHLVRRRGQEARLRCSPMKGHSHVYWYRQLPEEGLKFMVYLQKENIIDESGMPKERFSAEFPKEGPSILRIQQVVRGDSAAYFCASSPNKVDTEAFFGQGTRLTVV.